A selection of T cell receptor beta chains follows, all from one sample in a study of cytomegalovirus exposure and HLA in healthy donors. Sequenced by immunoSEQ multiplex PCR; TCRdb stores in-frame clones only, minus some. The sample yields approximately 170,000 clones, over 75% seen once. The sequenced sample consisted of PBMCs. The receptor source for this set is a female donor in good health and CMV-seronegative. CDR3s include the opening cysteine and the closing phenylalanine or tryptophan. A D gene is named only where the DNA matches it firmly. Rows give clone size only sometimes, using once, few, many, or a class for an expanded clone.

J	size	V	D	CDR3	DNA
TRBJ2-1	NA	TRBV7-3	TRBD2	CASSFGIAGGRGEQFF	TGTGCCAGCAGCTTTGGGATAGCGGGGGGGCGGGGTGAGCAGTTCTTC
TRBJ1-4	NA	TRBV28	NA	CASQVNEKLFF	TGTGCCAGCCAGGTTAATGAAAAACTGTTTTTT
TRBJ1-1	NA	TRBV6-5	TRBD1	CASSKQGDTEAFF	TGTGCCAGCAGCAAACAGGGGGACACTGAAGCTTTCTTT
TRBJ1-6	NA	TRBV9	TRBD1	CASSIGQGNSPLHF	TGTGCCAGCAGCATAGGACAGGGGAATTCACCCCTCCACTTT
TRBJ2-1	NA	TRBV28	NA	CASSQAWAYNEQFF	TGTGCCAGCAGTCAGGCTTGGGCCTACAATGAGCAGTTCTTC
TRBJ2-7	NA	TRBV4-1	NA	CASSQLAGFKAEQYF	TGCGCCAGCAGCCAATTAGCCGGGTTTAAGGCCGAGCAGTACTTC
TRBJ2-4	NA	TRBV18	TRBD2	CASSLSGRAGQNIQYF	TGTGCCAGCTCCTTATCCGGGAGGGCAGGTCAAAACATTCAGTACTTC
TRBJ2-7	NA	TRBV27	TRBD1	CASRPGQGAYEQYF	TGTGCCAGCAGACCGGGACAGGGAGCCTACGAGCAGTACTTC
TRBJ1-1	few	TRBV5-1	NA	CASRGDTEAFF	TGCGCCAGCAGAGGGGACACTGAAGCTTTCTTT
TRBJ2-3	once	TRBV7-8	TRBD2	CASSLGVAGGPTDTQYF	TGTGCCAGCAGCTTAGGGGTAGCGGGAGGCCCCACAGATACGCAGTATTTT
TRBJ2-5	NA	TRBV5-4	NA	CASSLAGGLAGGLGTQYF	TGTGCCAGCAGCTTGGCCGGAGGCCTAGCAGGGGGGTTGGGGACCCAGTACTTC
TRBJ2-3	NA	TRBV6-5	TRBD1	CASRQTGGTDTQYF	TGTGCCAGCAGGCAGACAGGGGGGACAGATACGCAGTATTTT
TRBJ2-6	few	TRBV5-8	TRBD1	CASSRSGTGVSGANVLTF	TGTGCCAGCAGCAGATCCGGGACAGGGGTTTCTGGGGCCAACGTCCTGACTTTC
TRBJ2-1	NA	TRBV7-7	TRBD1	CASSRDSSSYNEQFF	TGTGCCAGCAGCCGGGACAGTAGCTCCTACAATGAGCAGTTCTTC
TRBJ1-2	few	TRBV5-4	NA	CASSPSLQALVGYTF	TGTGCCAGCAGCCCCAGCCTACAGGCCTTGGTCGGCTACACCTTC
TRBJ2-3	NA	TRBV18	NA	CASSPTSDTQYF	TGTGCCAGCTCACCTACTTCAGATACGCAGTATTTT
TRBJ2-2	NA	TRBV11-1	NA	CASSLVAGVNTGELFF	TGTGCCAGCAGCTTAGTTGCCGGGGTTAACACCGGGGAGCTGTTTTTT
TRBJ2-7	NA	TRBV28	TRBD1	CASTPGQPSYEQYF	TGTGCCAGCACCCCGGGACAGCCGTCCTACGAGCAGTACTTC
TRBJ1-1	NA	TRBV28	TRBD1	CASSSRQGSTEAFF	TGTGCCAGCAGTTCCCGACAGGGAAGCACTGAAGCTTTCTTT
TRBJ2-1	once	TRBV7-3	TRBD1	CASSLLSGGGSNEQFF	TGTGCCAGCAGCTTACTTTCAGGGGGTGGCTCAAATGAGCAGTTCTTC
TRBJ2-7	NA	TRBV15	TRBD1	CATRATGPGGYEQYF	TGTGCCACCAGAGCAACGGGACCAGGGGGATACGAGCAGTACTTC
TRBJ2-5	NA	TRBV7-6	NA	CASSAKGTVQGETQYF	TGTGCCAGCAGTGCGAAGGGTACAGTGCAGGGGGAGACCCAGTACTTC
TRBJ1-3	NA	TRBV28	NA	CASRLQGSGNTIYF	TGTGCCAGCAGACTACAGGGCTCTGGAAACACCATATATTTT
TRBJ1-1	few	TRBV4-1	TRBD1	CASSQTGSTLNTEAFF	TGCGCCAGCAGCCAGACAGGGAGTACCTTGAACACTGAAGCTTTCTTT
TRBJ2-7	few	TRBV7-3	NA	CASSLPYEQYF	TGTGCCAGCAGTCTCCCCTACGAGCAGTACTTC
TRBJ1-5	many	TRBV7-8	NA	CASSPPGRQPQHF	TGTGCCAGCAGCCCCCCAGGGCGTCAGCCCCAGCATTTT
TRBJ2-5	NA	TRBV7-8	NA	CASSHPTGQETQYF	TGTGCCAGCAGCCACCCCACAGGCCAAGAGACCCAGTACTTC
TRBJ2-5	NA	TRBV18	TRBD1	CASSQRQGETQYF	TGTGCCAGCTCCCAACGACAGGGTGAGACCCAGTACTTC
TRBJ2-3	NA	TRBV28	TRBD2	CASSLGGEADTQYF	TGTGCCAGCAGTTTAGGGGGGGAGGCCGATACGCAGTATTTT
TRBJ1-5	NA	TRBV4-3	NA	CASSQDLNNQPQHF	TGCGCCAGCAGCCAAGATCTAAACAATCAGCCCCAGCATTTT
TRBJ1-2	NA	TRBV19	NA	CASSISLYGYTF	TGTGCCAGTAGTATTTCCCTCTATGGCTACACCTTC
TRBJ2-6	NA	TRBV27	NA	CASTPDRSGANVLTF	TGTGCCAGCACTCCAGACAGGTCCGGGGCCAACGTCCTGACTTTC
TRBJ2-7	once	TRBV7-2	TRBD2	CASRSSGAYEQYF	TGTGCCAGCAGATCTAGCGGAGCCTACGAGCAGTACTTC
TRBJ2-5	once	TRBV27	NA	CASSLLGSGETQYF	TGTGCCAGCAGTTTATTGGGTTCGGGAGAGACCCAGTACTTC
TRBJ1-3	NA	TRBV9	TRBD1	CASSPRDRGNTIYF	TGTGCCAGCAGCCCCCGGGACAGGGGAAACACCATATATTTT
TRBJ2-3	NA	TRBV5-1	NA	CASSLGEGLDTQYF	TGCGCCAGCAGCTTGGGTGAGGGTTTGGATACGCAGTATTTT
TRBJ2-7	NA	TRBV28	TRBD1	CASSGQGPYEQYF	TGTGCCAGCAGCGGACAGGGCCCATACGAGCAGTACTTC
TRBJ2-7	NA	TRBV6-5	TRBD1	CASATGGQYEQYF	TGTGCCAGCGCGACAGGGGGCCAGTACGAGCAGTACTTC
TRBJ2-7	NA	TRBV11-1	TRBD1	CASSRRTGSYEQYF	TGTGCCAGCAGCCGAAGGACAGGGAGTTACGAGCAGTACTTC
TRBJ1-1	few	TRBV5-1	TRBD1	CASSFDRGITEAFF	TGCGCCAGCAGCTTTGACAGGGGGATCACTGAAGCTTTCTTT
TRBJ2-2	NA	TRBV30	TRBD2	CACTTWGTSTGELFF	TGTGCCTGCACCACCTGGGGGACTAGCACCGGGGAGCTGTTTTTT
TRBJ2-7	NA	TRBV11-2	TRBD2	CASSLGSGRSNEQYF	TGTGCCAGCAGCTTAGGGAGCGGGAGATCCAACGAGCAGTACTTC
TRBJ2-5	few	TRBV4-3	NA	CASSQDLEQGGGETQYF	TGCGCCAGCAGCCAAGATCTCGAACAGGGCGGTGGAGAGACCCAGTACTTC
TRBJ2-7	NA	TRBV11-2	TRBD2	CASSLSSGGTYEQYF	TGTGCCAGCAGCTTATCTAGCGGTGGCACCTACGAGCAGTACTTC
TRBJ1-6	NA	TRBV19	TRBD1	CASSIGPKARGPFAADSPLHF	TGTGCCAGTAGTATAGGTCCCAAGGCCAGGGGGCCCTTTGCCGCCGATTCACCCCTCCACTTT
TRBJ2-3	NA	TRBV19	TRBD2	CASSMTSGTRTDTQYF	TGTGCCAGTAGTATGACTAGCGGGACCCGCACAGATACGCAGTATTTT
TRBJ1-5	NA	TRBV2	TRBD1	CATKPGQGGREPQHF	TGTGCCACCAAGCCGGGACAGGGGGGACGTGAGCCCCAGCATTTT
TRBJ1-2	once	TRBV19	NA	CASSIGQGWELNGYTF	TGTGCCAGTAGTATAGGCCAGGGGTGGGAGCTGAATGGCTACACCTTC
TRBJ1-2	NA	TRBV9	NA	CASSVVEATGTYGYTF	TGTGCCAGCAGCGTAGTAGAGGCGACAGGTACCTATGGCTACACCTTC
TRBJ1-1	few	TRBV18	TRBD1	CASSPDRVSTEAFF	TGTGCCAGCTCACCCGACAGGGTCAGCACTGAAGCTTTCTTT
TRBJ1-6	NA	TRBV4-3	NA	CASSQVQQYNSPLHF	TGCGCCAGCAGCCAAGTCCAACAGTATAATTCACCCCTCCACTTT
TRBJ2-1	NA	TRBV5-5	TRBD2	CASSLSSGSNEQFF	TGTGCCAGCAGCTTGAGTAGCGGGAGCAATGAGCAGTTCTTC
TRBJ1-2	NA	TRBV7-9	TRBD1	CASSLAGQGSFSYGYTF	TGTGCCAGCAGCTTAGCCGGACAGGGTAGTTTTTCATATGGCTACACCTTC
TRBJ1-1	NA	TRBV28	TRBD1	CASSTDGQGRAFF	TGTGCCAGCAGTACAGATGGACAGGGGCGAGCTTTCTTT
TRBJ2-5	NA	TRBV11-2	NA	CASSLTQGRETQYF	TGTGCCAGCAGCTTAACGCAGGGTAGAGAGACCCAGTACTTC
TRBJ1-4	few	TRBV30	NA	CAWSARTGSGQTNEKLFF	TGTGCCTGGAGCGCCAGAACAGGGAGTGGGCAAACTAATGAAAAACTGTTTTTT
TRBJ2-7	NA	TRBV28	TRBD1	CASTVDRGRDEQYF	TGTGCCAGCACGGTGGACAGGGGGCGCGACGAGCAGTACTTC
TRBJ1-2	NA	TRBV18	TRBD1	CASSPPQGARGYTF	TGTGCCAGCTCACCACCACAGGGGGCTCGTGGCTACACCTTC
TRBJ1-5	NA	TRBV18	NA	CASSLDNSNQPQHF	TGTGCCAGCTCGCTGGACAATAGCAATCAGCCCCAGCATTTT
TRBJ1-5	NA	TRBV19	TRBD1	CASSIDLGRGQVSNQPQHF	TGTGCCAGTAGTATAGATCTGGGCAGGGGGCAGGTTAGCAATCAGCCCCAGCATTTT